This entry is about one TCR beta chain. This likely reflects a read error, since a far larger clone is one base away. TCRdb's table, derived via immunoSEQ multiplex PCR, lists solely in-frame clones and lacks some. This sample has approximately 150,000 clones, with approximately 82% found just once. This sample is part of a study of blood T cell repertoires in COVID-19. In the study overall: T cells, B-cell-depleted T cells, or PBMCs provided the cDNA or gDNA that served as material.

Trimming cost V 6 bases and J 2 bases; bases outside gene matches: 5. Germline V lookup: CDR1 MNHEY, CDR2 SMNVEV (reference sequence). The CDR3 totals 14 residues. Sequenced material: peripheral blood. The origin of this receptor is a man aged 65 to 85 who had recovered from COVID-19. This sequence joins TRBV27 and TRBJ2-7; 9 bases match TRBD1. The chain's CDR3 is CASRPRTGAYEQYF. CDR3 coding DNA: TGTGCCAGCAGACCCCGGACAGGGGCCTACGAGCAGTACTTC.